This T cell receptor beta chain came from a study of monozygotic twins with inflammatory bowel disease. The study's findings and limits: Using the inverse Simpson index, IBD patients had lower TCRbeta diversity than healthy co-twins. Repertoires of patients may have been made more variable by differing immunosuppressive treatments.

Germline values: CDR1 MGHRA, CDR2 YSYEKL. The CDR3 is 12 residues long. Each donor supplied 2 to 2.5 ml of blood. Comment on this clonotype: The antigen is undetermined.

Using the 5' RACE reads, TCRdb records one entry per CDR3 protein without DNA. This sample carries approximately 150,000 distinct CDR3 sequences, with 2.4% going to the ten biggest clones. The chain employs TRBV4-1 and TRBJ1-1; TCRdb picks TRBD1, but there is no DNA to check that call. Sample: blood. This TCR was sampled from a human donor with ulcerative colitis or Crohn's disease, or a healthy co-twin of an affected twin (not recorded which). This CDR3 reads CASSRPGTEAFF.